This TCR beta chain came from a study of CD8+CD57+ T cells in acquired aplastic anemia. Study-level background: The DNA of sorted CD4+ and CD8+ cells averaged approximately 3.3 ug. Healthy donors had, on average, around 11 million reads for their CD4+ cells. Study-level results: Statistical testing detected no significant gap in CD8+ Simpson's diversity between patients and controls.

Details on this clonotype: Its antigen remains unidentified.

V was trimmed by 7 bases and J by 0 bases, leaving 10 bases between them. This CDR3 is 13 amino acids long. Genomic DNA acted as the template from which TCR beta VDJ combination and CDR3 sequence profiling were carried out. TCRdb analysed the reads with MiXCR anew, one entry per CDR3 protein. The repertoire includes some 220,000 distinct CDR3 sequences, approximately 35% of them detected once, and 1.1% sits in the top ten. This chain links TRBV12-3 or TRBV12-4 with TRBJ2-7; D ambiguous. What was sequenced was sorted CD4+, CD8+, or CD8+CD57+ T cells (not recorded which) from PBMCs. The sequence came from a human donor in good health, serving as a control. The CDR3 is CASTTGSSYEQYF. CDR3 bases: TGTGCCAGCACAACTGGTAGCTCCTACGAGCAGTACTTC.